In its sample, the clone carrying this TCR beta chain was seen once. A multiplex PCR was run with 60 Vbeta primers and 13 Jbeta primers. Sequencing used immunoSEQ multiplex PCR; TCRdb keeps in-frame clones, though not all of them. The table records 150,000 to 200,000 clones, roughly 65% of them present only once. The V end was cut by 2 bases, the J end by 6 bases, with 11 bases between. The CDR3 loop spans 13 amino acids. The germline gives CDR1 SGHNT, CDR2 YENEEA. This sample was included in a study of cytomegalovirus exposure and HLA in healthy donors. Sequencing used PBMCs. This clonotype originated in a woman in her late teens or twenties in good health and CMV-seropositive. J is TRBJ2-7 and V is TRBV11-3; D is uncertain. In nucleotides, the CDR3 is TGTGCCAGCAGCTTATCCCCCCTCGGCGAGCAGTACTTC. Protein: CASSLSPLGEQYF.